This T cell receptor beta chain was captured in a study of blood T cell repertoires in COVID-19. Study-wide context: Specimens from acute and convalescent COVID-19 originated in the United States, Italy and Spain. T cells, B-cell-depleted T cells, or PBMCs supplied cDNA or gDNA.

In the authors' workflow: Estimated nucleated cell counts came from reference gene primer amplification. Sequencing was performed with immunoSEQ multiplex PCR; in TCRdb, only in-frame clones are kept and a portion is missing. The D gene and trimming were derived from the DNA, and the V and J assignments and clone size from that table. The sample holds 240,000 or so clones, about four fifths seen once. The CDR3 runs 15 residues. Germline-derived CDR1 and CDR2 are SGHRS and YFSETQ. The ends were cut back, 2 bases at V and 4 bases at J, with 15 bases in the middle. The sequencing sample was made of peripheral blood. The chain combines TRBV5-1 with TRBJ1-2; D may be TRBD1 (6 bases). This TCR was sampled from a young man who had recovered from COVID-19. The CDR3 region is CASSFSTGPSYGYTF. The CDR3 bases are TGCGCCAGCAGCTTTTCGACAGGCCCTAGCTATGGCTACACCTTC.